This paragraph reports one T cell receptor (beta chain). Its target is not known. Some clones are missing from TCRdb's copy, which holds only in-frame ones; the method was immunoSEQ multiplex PCR. Counted here are over 400,000 clones, 95% to 97% occurring once; the ten biggest clones make up about 0.06%. V lost 2 bases, J lost 3 bases, and 14 bases lay in between. The CDR3 has 15 amino acids. Germline CDR1 and CDR2: SEHNR and FQNEAQ (reference sequence). Everyone who donated was a Caucasian adult who lived in Nashville, Tennessee. This specimen comes from a study of shared clonotypes between healthy human individuals. General study results and limits: Among non-shared clonotypes, generation probabilities were lower than among those shared by all four donors. Generally, naive subsets (rather than memory subsets) showed larger estimated richness.

The receptor was derived from a woman in her 30s in good health. The rearrangement links TRBV7-9 to TRBJ2-7, with D perhaps assigned TRBD1 or TRBD2 (5 bases each). The sample was naive CD4+ T cells sorted from blood. As for subset: CD45RA+ positively selected. The CDR3 DNA is TGTGCCAGCAGCTTAAGCGGCGTGGGGGTCTACGAGCAGTACTTC. Translated, it gives CASSLSGVGVYEQYF.